This T cell receptor (beta chain) was sequenced during a study of sequential checkpoint blockade in melanoma. Looking at the study overall: Arm A got nivolumab then ipilimumab; arm B the reverse, 1:1. After both sequences, patients received maintenance nivolumab. General observations from the study: About 30 times likelier clinical benefit followed increased tumor T-cell fraction and clonality.

Treatment denoted: randomized to nivolumab then ipilimumab (arm A) or the reverse (arm B). Patients had received no earlier DNA-damaging chemotherapy. The data were produced by immunoSEQ multiplex PCR, yet TCRdb's version contains in-frame clones alone and is incomplete. The sample consists of roughly 2,500 clones, approximately 22% of them appearing once. This clone counts as medium-sized. Its antigen is unknown. CDR3 length: 16 residues. CDR1 MNHGY and CDR2 SAAAGT come from the germline V gene. The V and J ends lost 7 bases and 1 base respectively, with 17 bases between them. The specimen was tumor tissue (inferred from file names), collected from a patient given nivolumab and ipilimumab in sequence. The sequence derives from a human donor with melanoma. The V call is TRBV6-8, the J call TRBJ2-1; D gene uncertain. This CDR3 reads CASTKGGLGSYNEQFF. Written as DNA, the CDR3 is TGTGCCAGCACCAAAGGTGGGCTAGGGTCCTACAATGAGCAGTTCTTC.